This TCR beta chain emerged from a study of tumor-infiltrating T cells and Merkel cell polyomavirus (dated by TCRdb to about 2017). Study-level background: In Merkel cell carcinoma patients, the study investigated CD8+ T cells specific for the Merkel cell polyomavirus KLL epitope. Of all the tumor samples in the study, one was a frozen nodal tumor digest and another was a flash-frozen core biopsy of a metastasis. In around 14 samples, KLL-tetramer-sorted cells taken from blood or tumor-infiltrating lymphocytes underwent TRB sequencing, as did 11 to 12 matched whole-tumor samples. Patient treatments varied, were not standardized, and included chemotherapy, radiation and immunotherapies. Most whole-tumor samples were approximately 24-micron curls cut from formalin-fixed, paraffin-embedded tissue blocks. Disease stage at presentation varied among the patients, and patient follow-up lasted a median of around three years, ranging from 1.1 to 6.0 years.

Turning to this clone: Its antigen is unknown. Per-base quality was not reported, and no clone a single base away is much larger than it.

Libraries were constructed by the immunoSEQ multiplex PCR assay. Genomic DNA extraction, TRB sequencing and normalization were performed by Adaptive Biotechnologies (Seattle, WA). Per the source publication's procedure: To compute clonality, the Shannon entropy of productive TRB sequences was normalized by log2 of unique productive sequences and then subtracted from one. KLL-specific clonotypes in tumors were found by matching TCRbeta CDR3 amino acid sequences to the sequences from the tetramer-sorted sample of each patient. This is the immuneACCESS table as TCRdb keeps it, with only in-frame sequences that have V and J called. A part of the clones is gone; compared with another copy, unresolved V genes explain less than half, and the rest is unexplained. V, J and clone size were drawn from that table, and D and trimming were deduced from the DNA. In this sample the table shows about 25,000 clones, 87% of which occur a single time. The ten largest clones represent approximately 3% of the sample.

The CDR3 covers 15 residues, taking in both the cysteine and the phenylalanine. Only CDR3 DNA is held: 45 bases, read in frame from base 1. Trimming costs V 0 bases and J 2 bases, and their ends lie 8 bases apart. CDR1 and CDR2 are drawn from the germline V gene: LGHNA, YSLEER. The research as a whole found: KLL-specific TRB repertoires were diverse and largely private, with only one public clonotype among 350 to 500 unique sequences, shared by two patients. A greater number of unique KLL-specific clonotypes in tumors (about 5-110 vs 0-3) was associated with a significant advantage in MCC-specific survival (P = 0.0051). Because only a single viral epitope was studied, T cells directed against other Merkel cell polyomavirus epitopes were not captured. Significantly improved MCC-specific survival was associated with a higher intratumoral fraction of KLL-specific T cells (roughly 1.7-18% versus about 0-0.15%). The small sample size of the study (n = 12 patients) is a limitation.

Robust positive staining for Merkel cell polyomavirus Large T antigen was observed by immunohistochemistry in the tumors of all patients. Eleven to twelve Merkel cell carcinoma patients were included, each with robust KLL-tetramer+ populations (above 0.04% of CD8+ T cells) in blood and/or cultured TIL. All patients were Caucasian, with a median age of approximately 60 years and a range of roughly 50 to 85 years. For patients with unknown primaries who presented with nodal disease, or in cases where primary tissue was insufficient, lymph node tumors were analyzed. The chain joins TRBV4-3 to TRBJ2-4; there is no confident call for the D gene. Sequenced: lymph node tissue. The TCR comes from a man over 45 with Merkel cell carcinoma. The CDR3 protein is CASSQDLSPKNIQYF. The DNA sequence is as follows: TGCGCCAGCAGCCAAGATCTATCCCCCAAAAACATTCAGTACTTC.